The clone carrying this TCR beta chain came up many times. The target antigen is unknown. From the RT-PCR reads, TCRdb called clonotypes with MiXCR, one entry per CDR3 protein. The sample records 550,000 to 600,000 distinct CDR3 sequences, about 10% being singletons. This sample was included in a study of response to subunit inactivated influenza vaccine. Points from the study as a whole: Every seasonal influenza vaccination brings in few new T cells, the authors suggested.

V shed 3 bases and J shed 4 bases, with 15 bases lying between them. The CDR3 contains 15 residues. The chain couples TRBV12-3 or TRBV12-4 to TRBJ2-5; TRBD2 might be the D (6 bases). The sample was PBMCs from blood, taken on the day of vaccination. This receptor was taken from a middle-aged man who received an inactivated influenza vaccine. In DNA, the CDR3 is TGTGCCAGCAGTTTGTCGCCCGGGAGTGGAGAGACCCAGTACTTC. Protein: CASSLSPGSGETQYF.